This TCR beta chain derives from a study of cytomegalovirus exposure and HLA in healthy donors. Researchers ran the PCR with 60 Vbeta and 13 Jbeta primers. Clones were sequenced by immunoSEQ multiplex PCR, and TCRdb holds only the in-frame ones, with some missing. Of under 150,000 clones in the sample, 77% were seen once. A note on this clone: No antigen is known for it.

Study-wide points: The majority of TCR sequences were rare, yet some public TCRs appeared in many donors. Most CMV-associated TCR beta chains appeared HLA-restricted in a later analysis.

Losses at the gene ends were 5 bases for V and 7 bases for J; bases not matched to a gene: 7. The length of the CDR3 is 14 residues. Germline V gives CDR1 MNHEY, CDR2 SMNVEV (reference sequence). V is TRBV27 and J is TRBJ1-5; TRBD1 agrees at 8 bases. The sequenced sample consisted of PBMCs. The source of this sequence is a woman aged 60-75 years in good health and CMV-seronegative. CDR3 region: CASSTRQGIQPQHF. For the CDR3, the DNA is TGTGCCAGCAGTACCAGACAGGGGATCCAGCCCCAGCATTTT.